This TCR beta chain comes out of a study of blood T cell repertoires in COVID-19. Across the whole study: Donors in the United States, Italy and Spain gave samples during acute or convalescent COVID-19. T cells, B-cell-depleted T cells, or PBMCs supplied cDNA or gDNA.

In the source study's methods: Amplifying reference gene primers gave estimates of nucleated cell counts. Here immunoSEQ multiplex PCR was the method, and the copy in TCRdb shows in-frame clones only, minus some. V and J calls and clone size follow that table, whereas D and trimming were derived from the DNA. Of over 150,000 clones in the sample, roughly four fifths are singletons; the top ten hold more than 7.5%. The CDR3 is 15 amino acids. V lost 4 bases to trimming and J lost 6 bases; unmatched junction nucleotides: 6. In germline, CDR1 is SGHTA, CDR2 FQGNSA. Followed longitudinally, the Seattle patients had been enrolled during active infection.

The rearrangement uses TRBV7-2 and TRBJ2-1, with 10 bases identical to TRBD2. The receptor comes from a woman in her sixties or seventies with COVID-19, enrolled during active disease. Sequences were obtained from peripheral blood. The CDR3 bases are TGTGCCAGCAGCTCCTTAGCGGGAGGTCTCAATGAGCAGTTCTTC. It translates to CASSSLAGGLNEQFF.